This is a list of T cell receptor beta chains from one sample in a study of blood T cell repertoires in COVID-19. The protocol was immunoSEQ multiplex PCR, while the TCRdb copy is restricted to in-frame clones and leaves out a portion. Among about 130,000 clones listed, 65% to 90% were seen once. Specimen: PBMCs or T cells enriched from blood (not recorded which). The receptors shown here come from a woman aged 50 to 60 who had recovered from COVID-19. The CDR3 runs from the conserved cysteine through the conserved F or W. D genes are given only for firm matches. Only part of the rows carry a size: once, few, many, or a class if the clone is expanded.

- TRBJ1-6 - TRBV11-2 TGTGCCAGCGCCGGAGGTGGAAGCTCACCCCTCCACTTT CASAGGGSSPLHF
- TRBJ1-2 TRBD1 TRBV3-1/TRBV3-2 TGTGCCAGCAGCCAGGGACAGGGGGCGCATGGCTACACCTTC CASSQGQGAHGYTF
- TRBJ1-1 TRBD1 TRBV5-5 TGTGCCAGCAGCTTGGTAGGACAGGGGCACACTGAAGCTTTCTTT CASSLVGQGHTEAFF
- TRBJ2-7 TRBD2 TRBV7-8 TGTGCCAGCAGCGCAACACCAACTAGCGGGGGCCCATTCGAGCAGTACTTC CASSATPTSGGPFEQYF
- TRBJ1-4 - TRBV5-1 TGCGCCAGCAGCTCGGGTTGGACGGGAACAACTAATGAAAAACTGTTTTTT CASSSGWTGTTNEKLFF
- TRBJ2-5 TRBD2 TRBV2 TGTGCCAGCAAAACGGAAGCCGGGACTAGTTGGGAGACCCAGTACTTC CASKTEAGTSWETQYF
once TRBJ2-1 TRBD2 TRBV12-5 TGTGCTAGTGGTTTGGGACTAGCGGCTAACAATGAGCAGTTCTTC CASGLGLAANNEQFF
- TRBJ1-4 TRBD1 TRBV4-3 TGCGCCAGCAGCCACGATCCGGGACAGGGGGAAAAACTGTTTTTT CASSHDPGQGEKLFF
- TRBJ1-4 TRBD1 TRBV12-3/TRBV12-4 TGTGCCAGCAGTTTCACAGGGGTCGAAAAACTGTTTTTT CASSFTGVEKLFF
- TRBJ2-7 - TRBV6-5 TGTGCCAGCAGTTACTCGTACAGGGATGCTTACGAGCAGTACTTC CASSYSYRDAYEQYF